Listed here is a single T cell receptor (beta chain). The entry originates in a study of OX40 agonist ivuxolimab in advanced cancers. Study overall: Ivuxolimab is a fully human IgG2 antibody that activates OX40 (CD134). Ivuxolimab was administered intravenously to patients at 0.01 to 10 mg/kg every 2 weeks.

Germline CDR1 and CDR2: SNHLY and FYNNEI. The CDR3 runs to 13 residues. After removal of 5 bases from V and 10 bases from J, the junction contained 10 bases not matched to a gene. Libraries were prepared by immunoSEQ multiplex PCR; TCRdb keeps only in-frame clonotypes and omits some of them. This sample has almost 80,000 clones, with 80% to 90% found just once. The clonotype originates from an adult with an advanced solid tumor such as melanoma, head and neck, liver or kidney cancer. The chain uses TRBV2 and TRBJ1-1, with 7 bases matching TRBD1. This sample comprised CD4+ or CD8+ T cells sorted from blood, obtained in a trial of the OX40 agonist ivuxolimab. The CDR3 is CASSRQGTEGAFF. CDR3 sequence (DNA): TGTGCCAGCAGTAGGCAGGGGACAGAGGGAGCTTTCTTT.